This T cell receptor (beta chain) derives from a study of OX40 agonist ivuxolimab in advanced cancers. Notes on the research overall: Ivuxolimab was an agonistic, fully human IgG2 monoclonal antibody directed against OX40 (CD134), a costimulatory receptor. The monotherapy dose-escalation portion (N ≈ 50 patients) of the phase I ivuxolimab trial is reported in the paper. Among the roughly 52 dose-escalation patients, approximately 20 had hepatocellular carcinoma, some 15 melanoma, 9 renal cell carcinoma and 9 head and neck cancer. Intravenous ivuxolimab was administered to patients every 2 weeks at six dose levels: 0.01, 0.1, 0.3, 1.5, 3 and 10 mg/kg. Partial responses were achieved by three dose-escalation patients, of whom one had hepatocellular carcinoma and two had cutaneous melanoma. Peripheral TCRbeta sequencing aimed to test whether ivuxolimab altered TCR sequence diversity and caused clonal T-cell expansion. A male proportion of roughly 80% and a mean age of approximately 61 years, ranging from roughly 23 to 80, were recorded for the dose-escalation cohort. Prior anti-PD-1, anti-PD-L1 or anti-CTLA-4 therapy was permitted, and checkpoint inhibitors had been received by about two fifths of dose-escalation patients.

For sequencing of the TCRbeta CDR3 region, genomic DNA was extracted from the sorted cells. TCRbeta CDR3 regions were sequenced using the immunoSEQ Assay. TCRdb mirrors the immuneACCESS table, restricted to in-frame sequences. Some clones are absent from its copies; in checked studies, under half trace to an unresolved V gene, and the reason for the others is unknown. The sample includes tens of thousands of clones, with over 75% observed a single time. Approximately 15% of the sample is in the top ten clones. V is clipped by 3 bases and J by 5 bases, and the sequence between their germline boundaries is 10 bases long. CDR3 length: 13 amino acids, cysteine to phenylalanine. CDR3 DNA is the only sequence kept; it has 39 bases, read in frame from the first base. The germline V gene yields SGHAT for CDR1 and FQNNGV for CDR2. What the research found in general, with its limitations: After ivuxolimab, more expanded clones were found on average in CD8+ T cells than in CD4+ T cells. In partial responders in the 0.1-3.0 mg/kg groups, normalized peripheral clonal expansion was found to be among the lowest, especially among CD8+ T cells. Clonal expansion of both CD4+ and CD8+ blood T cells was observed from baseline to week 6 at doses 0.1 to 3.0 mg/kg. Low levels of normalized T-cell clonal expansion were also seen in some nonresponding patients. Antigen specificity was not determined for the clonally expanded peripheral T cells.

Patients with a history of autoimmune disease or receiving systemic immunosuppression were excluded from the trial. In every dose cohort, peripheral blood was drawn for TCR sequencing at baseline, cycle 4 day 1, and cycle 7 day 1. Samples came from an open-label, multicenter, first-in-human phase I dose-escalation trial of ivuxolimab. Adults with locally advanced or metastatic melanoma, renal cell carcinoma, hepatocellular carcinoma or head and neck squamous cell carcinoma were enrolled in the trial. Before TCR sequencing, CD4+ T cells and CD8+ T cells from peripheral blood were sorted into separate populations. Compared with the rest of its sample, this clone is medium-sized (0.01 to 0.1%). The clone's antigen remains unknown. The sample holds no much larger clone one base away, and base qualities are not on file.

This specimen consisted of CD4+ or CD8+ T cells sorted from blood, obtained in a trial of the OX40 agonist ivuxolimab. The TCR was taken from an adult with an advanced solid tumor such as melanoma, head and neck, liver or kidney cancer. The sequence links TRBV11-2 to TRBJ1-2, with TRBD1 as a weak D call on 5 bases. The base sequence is TGTGCCAGCAGCTTGATTGGGACTTATGGCTACACCTTC. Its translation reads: CASSLIGTYGYTF.